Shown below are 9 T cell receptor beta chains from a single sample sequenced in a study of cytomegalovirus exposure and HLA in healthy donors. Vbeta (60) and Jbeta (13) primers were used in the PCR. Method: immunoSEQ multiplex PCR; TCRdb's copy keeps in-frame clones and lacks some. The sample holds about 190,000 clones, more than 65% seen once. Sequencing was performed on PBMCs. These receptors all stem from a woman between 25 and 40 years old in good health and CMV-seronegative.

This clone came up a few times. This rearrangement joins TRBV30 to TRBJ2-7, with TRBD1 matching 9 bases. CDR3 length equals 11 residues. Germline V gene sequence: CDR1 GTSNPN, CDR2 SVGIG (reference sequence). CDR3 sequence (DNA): TGTGTCTTACAGGGGGCCCGCGAGCAGTACTTC. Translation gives CVLQGAREQYF.

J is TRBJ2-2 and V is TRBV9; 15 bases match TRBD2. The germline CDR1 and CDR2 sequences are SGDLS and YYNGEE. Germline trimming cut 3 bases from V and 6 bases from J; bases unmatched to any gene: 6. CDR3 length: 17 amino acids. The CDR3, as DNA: TGTGCCAGCAGCGCACGGACTAGCGGGGGGGTATCCGGGGAGCTGTTTTTT. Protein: CASSARTSGGVSGELFF.

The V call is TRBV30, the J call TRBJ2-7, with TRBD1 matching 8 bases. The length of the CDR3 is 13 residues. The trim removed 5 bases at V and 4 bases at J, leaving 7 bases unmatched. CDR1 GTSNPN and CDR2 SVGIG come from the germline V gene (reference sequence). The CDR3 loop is CAWDRGSKYEQYF. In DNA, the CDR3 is TGTGCCTGGGACAGGGGCTCAAAGTACGAGCAGTACTTC.

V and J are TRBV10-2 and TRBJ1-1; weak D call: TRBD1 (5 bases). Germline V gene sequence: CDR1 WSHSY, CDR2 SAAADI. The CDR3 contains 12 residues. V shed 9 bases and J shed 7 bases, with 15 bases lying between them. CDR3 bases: TGCGCCAGTTCGACAGACGCCTTTGAAGCTTTCTTT. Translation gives CASSTDAFEAFF.

CDR3 nucleotides: TGTGCCAGCAGCGCGGAAACGGGGGATACGCAGTATTTT. The encoded protein is CASSAETGDTQYF. The genes are TRBV7-9 and TRBJ2-3; D might be TRBD2 (5 bases). Trimming took 5 bases from V and 6 from J, leaving 12 bases between them. Germline assignment: CDR1 SEHNR and CDR2 FQNEAQ (reference sequence). The CDR3 runs to 13 residues. Using reference TRBV7-9 and TRBJ2-3 for the parts outside the CDR3, the full variable domain is DTGVSQNPRHKITKRGQNVTFRCDPISEHNRLYWYRQTLGQGPEFLTYFQNEAQLEKSRLLSDRFSAERPKGSFSTLEIQRTEQGDSAMYLCASSAETGDTQYFGPGTRLTVL.

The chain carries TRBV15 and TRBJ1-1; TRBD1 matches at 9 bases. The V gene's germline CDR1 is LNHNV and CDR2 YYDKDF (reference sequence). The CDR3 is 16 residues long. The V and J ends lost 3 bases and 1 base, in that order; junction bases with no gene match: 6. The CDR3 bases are TGTGCCACCAGCAGCCCACAGGGGGCTGGGAACACTGAAGCTTTCTTT. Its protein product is CATSSPQGAGNTEAFF.

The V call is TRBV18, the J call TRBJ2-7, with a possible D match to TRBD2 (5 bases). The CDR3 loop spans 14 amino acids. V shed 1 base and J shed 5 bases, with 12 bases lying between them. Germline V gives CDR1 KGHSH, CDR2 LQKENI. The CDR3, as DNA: TGTGCCAGCTCACCACTTTCCGGGGTCAACGAGCAGTACTTC. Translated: CASSPLSGVNEQYF.

CDR3: CASSQRRAGGGGETQYF. In DNA, the CDR3 is TGTGCCAGCAGCCAAAGGAGGGCGGGGGGTGGTGGGGAGACCCAGTACTTC. The chain recombines TRBV11-2 with TRBJ2-5; 8 bases align to TRBD2. V lost 5 bases to trimming and J lost 5 bases; unmatched junction nucleotides: 16. CDR1 SGHAT and CDR2 FQNNGV come from the germline V gene. The CDR3 is 17 amino acids.

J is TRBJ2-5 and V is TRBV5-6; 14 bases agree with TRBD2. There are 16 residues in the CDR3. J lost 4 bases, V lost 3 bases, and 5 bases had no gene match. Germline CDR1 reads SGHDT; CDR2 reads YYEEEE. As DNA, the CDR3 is TGTGCCAGCAGCTGGGGACTAGCGGGGGCAGGAGAGACCCAGTACTTC. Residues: CASSWGLAGAGETQYF.